This T cell receptor (beta chain) is from a study of T cell clonotyping in hematopoietic cell transplantation. Study-level results: After transplant, recipient diversity fell while pathologically expanded clonotypes grew through day 180.

Comment on this clone: Its antigen is unidentified.

Some clones are missing from TCRdb's copy, which holds only in-frame ones; the method was immunoSEQ multiplex PCR. The sample contains about 44,000 clones, around 94% of which appear only once. J lost 3 bases, V lost 0 bases, and 9 bases had no gene match. Germline V gives CDR1 SGDLS, CDR2 YYNGEE. The length of the CDR3 is 17 residues. This chain uses TRBV9 with TRBJ1-2, with 9 bases matching TRBD1. The TCR was taken from a woman aged 50 to 65 in good health. Some clones in this sample may be carry-over from other donors' samples. The sample was peripheral blood mononuclear cells. In nucleotides, the CDR3 is TGTGCCAGCAGCGTAGGAGGTACAGGGGGCGAAGACTATGGCTACACCTTC. Amino acids: CASSVGGTGGEDYGYTF. The variable domain in full, completed from reference TRBV9 and TRBJ1-2, reads DSGVTQTPKHLITATGQRVTLRCSPRSGDLSVYWYQQSLDQGLQFLIQYYNGEERAKGNILERFSAQQFPDLHSELNLSSLELGDSALYFCASSVGGTGGEDYGYTFGSGTRLTVV.